The 7 T cell receptor beta chains below all came from one sample that was sequenced in a study of shared T cell receptors in the human thymus. Data came from immunoSEQ multiplex PCR; TCRdb stores just in-frame clones and leaves some out. The table has hundreds of thousands of clones, approximately 87% seen once. In addition, the sample was reused for a study of human thymus T cells.

Sequences were obtained from thymocytes. These receptors were obtained from a boy in the first two years of life with a congenital heart defect.

This clone was seen only once. This chain joins TRBV18 and TRBJ2-5, with D tentatively TRBD2 (6 bases). The length of the CDR3 is 16 residues. Per the germline V gene, CDR1 is KGHSH and CDR2 is LQKENI. Trimming removed 3 bases at V and 3 bases at J, with 17 bases between. The CDR3 region has the DNA TGTGCCAGCTCACCCTACCCCGGGACGGGAGAAGAGACCCAGTACTTC. Translating gives CASSPYPGTGEETQYF.

The chain recombines TRBV25-1 with TRBJ1-4, with 8 bases fitting TRBD1. The length of the CDR3 is 15 residues. V was clipped by 4 bases and J by 7 bases; unmatched bases: 8. Germline V gene data show CDR1 as MGHDK and CDR2 as SYGVNS. The CDR3 reads CASSGTTGGSEKLFF. The CDR3 DNA is TGTGCCAGCAGTGGTACCACAGGGGGAAGTGAAAAACTGTTTTTT.

This clone appeared a single time. The gene calls are TRBV27 and TRBJ1-2, with TRBD1 as a possible D gene (6 bases). Germline V gene lookup returns CDR1 MNHEY and CDR2 SMNVEV (reference sequence). Deletions cut 5 bases from V and 7 bases from J, with 20 bases between. There are 15 residues in the CDR3. CDR3 amino acids: CASSRYRESLGGYTF. The CDR3 DNA reads TGTGCCAGCAGTCGATACAGGGAATCGTTAGGTGGCTACACCTTC.

The chain combines TRBV30 with TRBJ2-2, with 11 bases lining up with TRBD2. From germline, CDR1 is GTSNPN and CDR2 SVGIG (reference sequence). Trimming took 3 bases from V and 5 from J; bases not matched to a gene: 8. This CDR3 has 16 amino acids. CDR3 bases: TGTGCCTGGAGGGCACTAGCGGGAGTAGGTACCGGGGAGCTGTTTTTT. Its protein is CAWRALAGVGTGELFF.

On this clone: The junction departs from germline at one end; a sequencing error may be responsible. Other DNA sequences in this specimen translate into the identical CDR3. The chain employs TRBV27 and TRBJ1-6; D is perhaps TRBD1 (6 bases). Germline loops: CDR1 MNHEY, CDR2 SMNVEV (reference sequence). CDR3 length equals 16 residues. DNA of the CDR3: TGTGCCAGCAGTTTATCGACAGGCTCCTATAATTCCCCCCTCCACTTT. Amino acids: CASSLSTGSYNSPLHF.

The genes are TRBV20-1 and TRBJ2-5; D unclear. Germline CDR1 DFQATT, CDR2 SNEGSKA (reference sequence). The CDR3 runs to 11 residues. V dropped 0 bases and J dropped 10 bases, with 9 bases sitting between them. This CDR3 is CSARDLIDQYF. CDR3 bases: TGCAGTGCTAGAGATTTAATAGACCAGTACTTC.

V and J are TRBV7-2 and TRBJ2-1; D gene ambiguous. CDR1 and CDR2 from the germline V gene are SGHTA and FQGNSA. V was clipped by 2 bases and J by 4 bases, with 9 bases between them. The CDR3 is 14 residues long. The CDR3, as DNA: TGTGCCAGCAGCTTATATCCCACTTACAATGAGCAGTTCTTC. Its translation is CASSLYPTYNEQFF.